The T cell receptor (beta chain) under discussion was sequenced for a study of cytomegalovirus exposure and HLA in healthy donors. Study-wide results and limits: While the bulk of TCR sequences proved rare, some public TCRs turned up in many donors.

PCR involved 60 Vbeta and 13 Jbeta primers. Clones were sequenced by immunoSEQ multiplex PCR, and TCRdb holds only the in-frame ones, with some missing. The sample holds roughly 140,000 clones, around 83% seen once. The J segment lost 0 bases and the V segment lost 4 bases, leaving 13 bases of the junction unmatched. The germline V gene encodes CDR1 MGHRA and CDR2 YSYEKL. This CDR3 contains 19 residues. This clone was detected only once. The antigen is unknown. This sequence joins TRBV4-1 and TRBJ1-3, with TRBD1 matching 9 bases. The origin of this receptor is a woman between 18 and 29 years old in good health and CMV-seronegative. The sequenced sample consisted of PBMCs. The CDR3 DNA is TGCGCCAGCAGCCCTTTCTGGGGACAGGGCCAACTCTCTGGAAACACCATATATTTT. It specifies CASSPFWGQGQLSGNTIYF.